This record covers a single T cell receptor beta chain. Its binding antigen is unknown. Base qualities are not at hand, and no much larger clone is one base apart. Each collaborating institution followed its own protocols to collect whole blood in K2EDTA tubes. Collaborator samples were shipped for TCRbeta analysis as frozen whole blood, isolated PBMCs, or DNA extracted from either sample type. TCRbeta CDR3 regions were amplified from genomic DNA using the immunoSEQ Assay, a bias-controlled multiplex PCR. As for the authors' bioinformatics: Within the assay, amplification of reference gene primers was used to estimate how many nucleated cells each sample contained. To quantify the absolute abundance of each unique TCRbeta CDR3 rearrangement, sequence reads were collapsed and filtered. For each sample, productive Simpson clonality was calculated as the square root of Simpson's diversity index over productive rearrangements. In its TCRdb copy, this immuneACCESS table keeps in-frame sequences only and misses some clones. Where compared with another copy, unresolved V genes explain less than half of these, and the others have no known cause. V, J and clone size reflect that table, while D and trimming were determined from the DNA. Recorded for this sample are tens of thousands of clones; around 80% of them occurred a single time. 2.5% of the sample comes from the top ten.

The data stem from a study of blood T cell repertoires in COVID-19 (TCRdb year 2020). Background for the entire study: Samples from collaborators originated in the United States, Italy and Spain and spanned both the acute and convalescent phases of COVID-19. The material from the prospective study consisted of cDNA or gDNA derived from T cells, B-cell-depleted T cells, or PBMCs. Deeply sampled blood TCRbeta repertoires from subjects exposed to, actively infected with, or recovered from COVID-19 were included in the dataset. The repertoires were made available in a free public database intended to serve as a resource for research on the immune response to SARS-CoV-2. The samples were drawn from two sources: the first 160 participants of the ongoing ImmuneRACE study, and 950 to 1,500 subjects contributed by 6 global collaborators. Nearly every sample came with metadata listing a de-identified subject ID, COVID-19 status, age in years and sex. Where available, HLA class I and class II types were obtained from metadata supplied by the sample provider rather than from assay-based typing.

V and J are trimmed by 9 bases and 3 bases, and the gene matches miss 6 bases of the junction. According to the germline V gene, CDR1 reads SGHRS and CDR2 reads YFSETQ. Measured from the cysteine to the phenylalanine, the CDR3 is 13 residues long. The read is trimmed to its CDR3 DNA, 39 bases read in frame from base 1. Broader findings and caveats from the paper: How much clinical and demographic metadata was included differed by source and by participant, and the metadata was provided uncurated.

Sequencing was carried out using peripheral blood. Recombination linked TRBV5-1 to TRBJ1-1, with 9 bases aligning to TRBD1. The origin of this receptor is a man older than 75 with active or convalescent COVID-19. CDR3 protein: CATRDRVHTEAFF. The sequenced DNA is TGCGCCACCCGGGACAGGGTTCACACTGAAGCTTTCTTT.